This record covers a single T cell receptor beta chain. Its antigen is still unknown. The data were obtained in a study of cytomegalovirus exposure and HLA in healthy donors. Study information: Falling in the Caucasian-associated ancestry cluster were about 83% of approximately 410 genotyped donors.

The CDR3 runs 13 residues. V shed 0 bases and J shed 7 bases, with 10 bases lying between them. Germline V CDR1 and CDR2: SGHRS, YFSETQ. Researchers ran the PCR with 60 Vbeta and 13 Jbeta primers. Profiled with immunoSEQ multiplex PCR; TCRdb holds only in-frame clones, not every one. The table for this sample gives about 200,000 clones. Nominal health characterized the donors when sampled, though unrecorded immune exposures were likely. The study's findings and limits: In a later analysis, TCR beta V- and J-gene trimming showed a link to a missense DCLRE1C variant. The study listed approximately 170 cytomegalovirus-associated TCR beta chains.

The receptor comes from a boy aged 5-17 years in good health and CMV-seronegative. The chain has TRBV5-1 and TRBJ1-2; D gene ambiguous. The material sequenced was PBMCs. CDR3 nucleotides: TGCGCCAGCAGCTTGGGGAGACTCGGTGGCTACACCTTC. It codes for CASSLGRLGGYTF.